This TCR beta chain was documented in a study of cytomegalovirus exposure and HLA in healthy donors. Study-wide results and caveats: In a later analysis, TCR beta V- and J-gene trimming was associated with a missense DCLRE1C variant.

V lost 4 bases, J lost 10 bases, and 8 bases stayed unmatched. From germline, CDR1 is GTSNPN and CDR2 SVGIG (reference sequence). The CDR3 runs to 14 residues. Notes on this clone: The antigen is not known.

The PCR made use of 60 Vbeta and 13 Jbeta primers. TCRdb's copy holds only in-frame clones and misses some; the assay was immunoSEQ multiplex PCR. The sample holds about 110,000 clones; about 83% are singletons and the top ten take roughly 4.9%. This TCR was recovered from a female donor in good health and CMV-seropositive. The chain has TRBV30 and TRBJ1-5; 12 bases fit TRBD1. Sequencing was done on a sample of PBMCs. The CDR3 spells CAWTQGQGASPQHF. For the CDR3, the DNA is TGTGCCTGGACCCAGGGACAGGGGGCTAGTCCCCAGCATTTT. Looking up the rest from reference TRBV30 and TRBJ1-5 gives the full variable domain: SQTIHQWPATLVQPVGSPLSLECTVEGTSNPNLYWYRQAAGRGLQLLFYSVGIGQISSEVPQNLSASRPQDRQFILSSKKLLLSDSGFYLCAWTQGQGASPQHFGDGTRLSIL.